These T cell receptor beta chains were read from a single sample in a study of T cell repertoires in cytomegalovirus infection. These receptors have no known antigen. TCRdb fed the reads into MiXCR, producing one record per CDR3 protein. The sample has some 560,000 distinct CDR3 sequences, over 35% seen once. The sequencing used cultured PBMCs, collected from culture after CMV antigen stimulation. All receptors come from a human donor in good health (CMV status not recorded). Some clones in this sample may be carry-over from other donors' samples. CDR3s include the opening cysteine and the closing phenylalanine or tryptophan. The order of the fields is J gene, V gene, clone size, D gene, CDR3 protein, CDR3 DNA. The D gene is left open where the match is weak. The listing skips clone size in some rows; elsewhere it reads once, few, many or a size class.

j_gene: TRBJ2-1
v_gene: TRBV28
abundance: .
d_gene: .
CDR3aa: CGPPGPDLFYNEQFF
CDR3nt: TGTGGACCCCCGGGACCAGACTTATTTTACAATGAGCAGTTCTTC

j_gene: TRBJ1-5
v_gene: TRBV7-2
abundance: few
d_gene: .
CDR3aa: CASSLEGVNNQPQHF
CDR3nt: TGTGCCAGCAGCTTAGAGGGAGTAAACAATCAGCCCCAGCATTTT

j_gene: TRBJ2-3
v_gene: TRBV7-8
abundance: .
d_gene: .
CDR3aa: CASSLGPISADTQYF
CDR3nt: TGTGCCAGCAGCTTAGGGCCGATCTCGGCAGATACGCAGTATTTT

j_gene: TRBJ1-1
v_gene: TRBV5-1
abundance: few
d_gene: TRBD1
CDR3aa: CASSPGQDYTEAFF
CDR3nt: TGCGCCAGCAGCCCAGGACAGGACTACACTGAAGCTTTCTTT

j_gene: TRBJ2-1
v_gene: TRBV6-2/TRBV6-3
abundance: .
d_gene: .
CDR3aa: CASRKLGKRNNEQFF
CDR3nt: TGTGCCAGCAGGAAATTGGGAAAAAGGAACAATGAGCAGTTCTTC

j_gene: TRBJ2-3
v_gene: TRBV19
abundance: few
d_gene: .
CDR3aa: CASSIVGRGADTQYF
CDR3nt: TGTGCCAGTAGTATAGTAGGACGAGGGGCAGATACGCAGTATTTT

j_gene: TRBJ2-7
v_gene: TRBV6-5
abundance: .
d_gene: TRBD1
CDR3aa: CASSWDRGWEQYF
CDR3nt: TGTGCCAGCAGTTGGGACAGGGGTTGGGAGCAGTACTTC

j_gene: TRBJ2-5
v_gene: TRBV7-2
abundance: many
d_gene: .
CDR3aa: CASSLYETQYF
CDR3nt: TGTGCCAGCAGCTTATATGAGACCCAGTACTTC

j_gene: TRBJ2-7
v_gene: TRBV6-2/TRBV6-3
abundance: .
d_gene: .
CDR3aa: CASSYSVEQYF
CDR3nt: TGTGCCAGCAGTTACTCAGTCGAGCAGTACTTC

j_gene: TRBJ1-2
v_gene: TRBV6-2/TRBV6-3
abundance: .
d_gene: .
CDR3aa: CASRGTNHGYTF
CDR3nt: TGTGCCAGCAGAGGGACAAATCATGGCTACACCTTC

j_gene: TRBJ2-3
v_gene: TRBV7-3
abundance: .
d_gene: .
CDR3aa: CASSLIYQGDTQYF
CDR3nt: TGTGCCAGCAGCTTAATCTACCAGGGAGATACGCAGTATTTT

j_gene: TRBJ1-2
v_gene: TRBV7-9
abundance: .
d_gene: TRBD1
CDR3aa: CASSLAQGAVYGYTF
CDR3nt: TGTGCCAGCAGCTTAGCACAGGGGGCGGTCTATGGCTACACCTTC

j_gene: TRBJ2-7
v_gene: TRBV7-6
abundance: few
d_gene: TRBD1
CDR3aa: CASSFWDRVNYEQYF
CDR3nt: TGTGCCAGCAGCTTTTGGGACAGGGTCAACTACGAGCAGTACTTC

j_gene: TRBJ1-5
v_gene: TRBV28
abundance: few
d_gene: .
CDR3aa: CASRQLRTNQPQHF
CDR3nt: TGTGCCAGCCGACAGTTAAGGACCAATCAGCCCCAGCATTTT

j_gene: TRBJ1-2
v_gene: TRBV7-9
abundance: .
d_gene: .
CDR3aa: CASGPPPAAYGYTF
CDR3nt: TGTGCCAGCGGCCCCCCCCCCGCGGCCTATGGCTACACCTTC

j_gene: TRBJ2-1
v_gene: TRBV12-3/TRBV12-4
abundance: .
d_gene: TRBD2
CDR3aa: CASRVAGGPSGEQFF
CDR3nt: TGTGCCAGCAGGGTAGCGGGAGGGCCCTCAGGGGAGCAGTTCTTC

j_gene: TRBJ1-3
v_gene: TRBV12-3/TRBV12-4
abundance: .
d_gene: TRBD1
CDR3aa: CASSFRPWTGGYGNTIYF
CDR3nt: TGTGCCAGCAGTTTCCGGCCTTGGACAGGGGGCTATGGAAACACCATATATTTT

j_gene: TRBJ2-4
v_gene: TRBV11-2
abundance: few
d_gene: .
CDR3aa: CASSLDVVNIQYF
CDR3nt: TGTGCCAGCAGCTTAGACGTTGTCAACATTCAGTACTTC

j_gene: TRBJ2-1
v_gene: TRBV5-5
abundance: few
d_gene: TRBD2
CDR3aa: CASSLAGGILGEQFF
CDR3nt: TGTGCCAGCAGCTTGGCCGGGGGGATTCTGGGTGAGCAGTTCTTC

j_gene: TRBJ2-5
v_gene: TRBV12-3/TRBV12-4
abundance: .
d_gene: .
CDR3aa: CASRCDPEETQYF
CDR3nt: TGTGCCAGCAGATGTGACCCTGAAGAGACCCAGTACTTC

j_gene: TRBJ2-5
v_gene: TRBV6-8
abundance: .
d_gene: TRBD1
CDR3aa: CASRSLGTGRGETQYF
CDR3nt: TGTGCCAGCAGATCCTTAGGGACAGGGCGAGGAGAGACCCAGTACTTC

j_gene: TRBJ2-7
v_gene: TRBV6-8
abundance: .
d_gene: .
CDR3aa: CANKDPLRHEQYF
CDR3nt: TGTGCCAACAAAGACCCTCTCCGCCACGAGCAGTACTTC

j_gene: TRBJ2-5
v_gene: TRBV6-2/TRBV6-3
abundance: once
d_gene: .
CDR3aa: CASSDSGTLQETQYF
CDR3nt: TGTGCCAGCAGTGACTCCGGGACCCTCCAAGAGACCCAGTACTTC

j_gene: TRBJ2-7
v_gene: TRBV6-2/TRBV6-3
abundance: few
d_gene: .
CDR3aa: CASSYSRGVYSYEQYF
CDR3nt: TGTGCCAGCAGTTACTCGAGAGGGGTCTACTCCTACGAGCAGTACTTC

j_gene: TRBJ2-1
v_gene: TRBV7-8
abundance: few
d_gene: .
CDR3aa: CASSYLSGAAYNEQFF
CDR3nt: TGTGCCAGCAGCTACTTGAGCGGAGCCGCCTACAATGAGCAGTTCTTC

j_gene: TRBJ2-5
v_gene: TRBV7-8
abundance: few
d_gene: .
CDR3aa: CASSRWPLLPLETQYF
CDR3nt: TGTGCCAGCAGCAGGTGGCCCCTCCTCCCACTAGAGACCCAGTACTTC